A single T cell receptor beta chain is shown here with its context. This specimen comes from a study of technical replicates of blood from a handful of donors. Deletions cut 4 bases from V and 11 bases from J, with 8 bases between. Germline V gene sequence: CDR1 DFQATT, CDR2 SNEGSKA (reference sequence). This CDR3 spans 9 amino acids. The repertoire was sequenced with immunoSEQ multiplex PCR; TCRdb's copy has only in-frame clones and lacks some. The data contain 75,000 to 100,000 clones, less than 95% of them singletons. This TCR derives from a human donor in good health. The chain uses TRBV20-1 and TRBJ1-1; unclear D gene. The sequencing sample was made of T cells isolated from PBMCs. This CDR3 is CSATPAAFF. The CDR3 DNA is TGCAGTGCTACCCCTGCGGCTTTCTTT.